The 11 T cell receptor beta chains below were found in one sample sequenced in a study of T-cell reconstitution after alpha-beta-depleted transplantation in children (dated by TCRdb to the mid-2010s). Libraries were built with PCR. Sequencing took place on an Illumina HiSeq 2500. Molecular barcoding was employed in the preparation of TCR libraries, with unique molecular identifiers being used to normalize TCRbeta repertoire quantification. Starting from the raw public reads, TCRdb applied fastp trimming at Q25, assembled clones with MiXCR and retained in-frame beta chains. Rows are unified per CDR3 protein, each entry keeping the most common DNA and genes. This sample gives about 640,000 distinct CDR3 sequences in total; 16% of them show up just once. 1.1% of the sample goes to the ten largest clones. The sample here was PBMCs from the stem cell graft donor, taken from the stem cell graft. The receptors derive from a human donor who donated a stem cell graft to a child with acute myeloid leukemia.

This clonotype was seen a handful of times. This chain connects TRBV10-1 to TRBJ1-6; 9 bases fit TRBD1. This CDR3 comprises 13 residues. Trimming removed 6 bases from V and 8 bases from J; junction bases left unmatched: 2. Germline V lookup: CDR1 WNHNN, CDR2 SYGVQD (reference sequence). CDR3 region: CASSWDRDSPLHF. The DNA of the CDR3 is TGCGCCAGCAGCTGGGACAGGGATTCACCCCTCCACTTT.

This rearrangement joins TRBV20-1 to TRBJ1-4; D is possibly TRBD1 (6 bases). Trimming took 3 bases from V and 5 from J, leaving 10 bases between them. Germline-derived CDR1 and CDR2 are DFQATT and SNEGSKA (reference sequence). The CDR3 runs to 13 residues. The DNA of the CDR3 is TGCAGTGCTAGTGGACAGAAGAATGAAAAACTGTTTTTT. This gives the protein CSASGQKNEKLFF.

This clonotype was picked up many times. The rearrangement uses TRBV20-1 and TRBJ2-7, with 11 positions matching TRBD2. The trim removed 0 bases at V and 5 bases at J, leaving 12 bases unmatched. This CDR3 contains 17 residues. Germline V lookup: CDR1 DFQATT, CDR2 SNEGSKA (reference sequence). CDR3 nucleotide sequence: TGCAGTGCTAGAGATCTGACTAGCGGGGTCTTTACGGACGAGCAGTACTTC. Protein product: CSARDLTSGVFTDEQYF.

This clonotype has a count of ten or more. The chain couples TRBV20-1 to TRBJ1-1; 7 bases line up with TRBD1. The germline gives CDR1 DFQATT, CDR2 SNEGSKA (reference sequence). CDR3 length equals 14 residues. V was clipped by 5 bases and J by 3 bases; unmatched bases: 9. Here the CDR3 reads CSALRQGGDTEAFF. DNA for the CDR3: TGCAGTGCTTTAAGACAGGGAGGGGACACTGAAGCTTTCTTT.

CDR3 residues: CASSFVREARMNTEAFF. The CDR3 DNA sequence: TGTGCCAGCAGTTTTGTCAGGGAAGCGAGGATGAACACTGAAGCTTTCTTT. The chain employs TRBV28 and TRBJ1-1; a weak D match, TRBD1 (5 bases). The CDR3 covers 17 residues. Germline lookup yields CDR1 MDHEN and CDR2 SYDVKM. V was shortened by 3 bases and J by 0 bases, with 17 bases between the two germline ends.

The DNA of the CDR3 is TGTGCCAGCAGTGTTGGACACCGCAATGAGCAGTTCTTC. Amino acid sequence: CASSVGHRNEQFF. The chain combines TRBV25-1 with TRBJ2-1; a possible D gene is TRBD1 (5 bases). V was clipped by 4 bases and J by 6 bases, with 10 bases between them. The CDR3 has 13 amino acids. Germline lookup yields CDR1 MGHDK and CDR2 SYGVNS.

This clonotype was seen a few times. The chain is built from TRBV7-9 and TRBJ2-7, with TRBD1 matching over 8 bases. The CDR3 sequence is 14 residues long. V trimming: 5 bases; J trimming: 5 bases; junction bases outside the gene matches: 8. Per germline, CDR1 SEHNR and CDR2 FQNEAQ (reference sequence). The CDR3 region is CASSPDRGWNEQYF. The CDR3 DNA is TGTGCCAGCAGCCCTGACAGGGGCTGGAACGAGCAGTACTTC.

This clonotype was detected only a few times. The V call is TRBV7-9, the J call TRBJ2-5; the match to TRBD1 covers 10 bases. This CDR3 has 15 amino acids. The V gene end was trimmed by 2 bases and the J gene end by 5 bases; junction bases not matched to a gene: 5. Germline loops: CDR1 SEHNR, CDR2 FQNEAQ (reference sequence). CDR3 DNA sequence: TGTGCCAGCAGCTTAAGACAGGGGGCCCGGGAGACCCAGTACTTC. This codes for CASSLRQGARETQYF.

This clonotype was picked up many times. One end of the junction is discordant with germline, which a read error may explain. The chain joins TRBV20-1 to TRBJ1-3; D call uncertain. This CDR3 has 16 residues. CDR1 and CDR2 from the germline V gene are DFQATT and SNEGSKA (reference sequence). The CDR3: CSARGYVTTTGNTIYF. The CDR3 DNA reads as TGCAGTGCCAGAGGGTATGTGACAACGACTGGAAACACCATATATTTT.

The rearrangement joins TRBV6-5 to TRBJ1-6; D not resolved. The CDR3 is 12 residues long. Germline V gene sequence: CDR1 MNHEY, CDR2 SVGAGI. The germline V and J ends were trimmed by 5 bases and 7 bases, with 6 bases remaining between them. The chain's CDR3 is CASSRPNSPLHF. DNA for the CDR3: TGTGCCAGCAGTCGCCCCAATTCACCCCTCCACTTT.

The chain employs TRBV4-1 and TRBJ2-1; 10 positions agree with TRBD1. The CDR3 runs 14 residues. From germline, CDR1 is MGHRA and CDR2 YSYEKL. The V and J ends lost 4 bases and 15 bases, in that order; junction bases with no gene match: 12. In DNA form, the CDR3 reads TGCGCCAGCAGCCCCTTGGGACAGGGGTTAGCACCGTTCTTC. This sequence encodes CASSPLGQGLAPFF.